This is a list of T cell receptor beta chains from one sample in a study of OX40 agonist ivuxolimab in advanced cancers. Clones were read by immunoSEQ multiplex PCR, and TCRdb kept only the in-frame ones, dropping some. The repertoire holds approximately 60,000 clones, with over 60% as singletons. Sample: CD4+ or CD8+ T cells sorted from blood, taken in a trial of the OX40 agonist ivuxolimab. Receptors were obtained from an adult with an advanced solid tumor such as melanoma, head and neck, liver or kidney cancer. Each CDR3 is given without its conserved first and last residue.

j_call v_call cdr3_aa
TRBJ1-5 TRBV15 ATSRDGSRQPQH
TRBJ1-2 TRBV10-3 AIRAGLKNYGYT
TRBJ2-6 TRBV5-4 ASSWLANSGANVLT
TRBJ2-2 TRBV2 ASSEYGGGVSVNTGELF
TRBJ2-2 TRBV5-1 ASSFGDVGTGELF
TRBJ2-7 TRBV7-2 ASSLSGSYYEQY
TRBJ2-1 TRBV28 ASTLAGGGYNEQF
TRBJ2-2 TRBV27 ASSFWSSAGTGELF
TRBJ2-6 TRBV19 ASSLFLVGANVLT
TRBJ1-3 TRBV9 ASSVGDGPSGNTIY
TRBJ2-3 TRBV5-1 ASSLNRVADTQY
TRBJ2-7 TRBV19 ASSIEPLYEQY
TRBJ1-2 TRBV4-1 ASRGQRRNYGYT
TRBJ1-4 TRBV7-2 ASSPYLGTGSEKLF
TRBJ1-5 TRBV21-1 ASSKDIAGDQPQH
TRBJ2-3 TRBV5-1 ASSDRVSDTQY
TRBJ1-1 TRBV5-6 ASSLNRANTEAF
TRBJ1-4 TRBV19 ASARQGRNEKLF
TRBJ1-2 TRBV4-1 ASSHQGQNYGYT
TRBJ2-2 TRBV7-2 ASRSGINTGELF
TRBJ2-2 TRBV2 ASKGGQNTGELF
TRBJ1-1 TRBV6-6 ASTVGRGLTEAF
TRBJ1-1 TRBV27 ASRADRYNTEAF
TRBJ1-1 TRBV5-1 ASSSQGQGSNTEAF
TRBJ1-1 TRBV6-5 ASTYATEAF
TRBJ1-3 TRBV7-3 ASSLSPGGSGNTIY
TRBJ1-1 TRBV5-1 ASSLTASNTEAF
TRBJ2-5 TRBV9 ASSAGVGVVTQY
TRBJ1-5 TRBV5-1 ASSLEGTGQPQH
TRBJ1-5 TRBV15 ATEIGQGSNQPQH
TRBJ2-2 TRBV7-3 ASSLKGYGELF
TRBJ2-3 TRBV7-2 ASRLLAGGGTDTQY
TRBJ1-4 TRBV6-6 ASSMGRTTNEKLF
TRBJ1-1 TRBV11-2 ASSLVTDTEAF
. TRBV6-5 ASRPLPWAGNEQY
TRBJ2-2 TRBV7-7 ASSLVGQENTGELF
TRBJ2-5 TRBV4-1 ASSQDRGSGGSGETQY
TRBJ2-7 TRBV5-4 ASSLGRRSSYEQY
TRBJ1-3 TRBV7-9 ASSFRDNSGNTIY
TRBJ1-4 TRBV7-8 ASSRRDSNEKLF
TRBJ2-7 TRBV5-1 ASSSGQTSGRPYEQY
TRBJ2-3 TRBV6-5 ATTPGGSDTQY
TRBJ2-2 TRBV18 ASSPGKAGELF
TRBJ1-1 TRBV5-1 ASSSDRASSTEAF
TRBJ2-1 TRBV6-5 ASREQGSHYNEQF
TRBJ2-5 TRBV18 ASSPGLAGPGGETQY
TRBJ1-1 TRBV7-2 ASRPQGGVNTEAF
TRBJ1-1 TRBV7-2 ASSFGISTEAF
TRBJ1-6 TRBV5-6 ASSLANRDGSPLH
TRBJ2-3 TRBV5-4 ASSLAGASWGTQY
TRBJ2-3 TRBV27 ASSTTGTSGYTDTQY
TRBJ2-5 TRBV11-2 ASSAAPGLAGRETQY
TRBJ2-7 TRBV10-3 AISELRAGQGSREQY
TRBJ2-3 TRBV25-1 ATISTEGFTQY
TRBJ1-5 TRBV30 AWSADSNQPQH
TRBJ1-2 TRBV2 ASSEAGGYT
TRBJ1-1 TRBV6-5 ASSSRPPGMNTEAF
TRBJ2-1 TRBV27 ASSSTRLNEQF
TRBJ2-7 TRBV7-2 ASTLWAGNYEQY
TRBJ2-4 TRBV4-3 ASSQAAGTSGGVYIQY